This TCR beta chain is drawn from a study of T cells in Graves' hyperthyroidism and ophthalmopathy (dated by TCRdb to 2018 to 2020). Context from the whole study: Peripheral blood was collected at initial diagnosis, before any treatment. A discovery cohort of about 100 patients, approximately 45 with Graves' ophthalmopathy and 55 to 60 with stable Graves' hyperthyroidism, was used to find distinguishing TCR V-J signatures. In addition, the study compared T-cell repertoires in thyroid tissue and in blood from over 5 Graves' hyperthyroidism patients. After sampling, hyperthyroidism patients received methimazole starting at 30 mg daily, and ophthalmopathy patients received high-dose intravenous methylprednisolone. An independent validation cohort of under 20 hyperthyroidism patients and about 15 patients who later progressed to ophthalmopathy tested prospective prediction of ophthalmopathy. According to the paper, TCR Vbeta CDR3 sequencing was carried out on some 140 peripheral blood samples, which came from around 43 ophthalmopathy, approximately 72 hyperthyroidism and approximately 17 progressor patients. For training and testing, the 100 or so patients in the discovery cohort were randomly divided in a 7:3 ratio. Overall results and qualifications from the work: In cross-validation, a model built on a 13 V-J signature told ophthalmopathy apart from stable hyperthyroidism with about 90% sensitivity and around 81% specificity, and in testing the same model reached 80%/75%. No statistical method was used to set the sample size in advance, and investigators knew the group allocation. In validation, the model predicted progression to ophthalmopathy a median of roughly six months before onset, with approximately 68% sensitivity and roughly 77% specificity. Most expanded thyroid clonotypes (frequency above 0.001) were also detected in blood, a finding suggesting that blood repertoires may reflect thyroid immune responses.

Amplification of TCR beta CDR3 regions was carried out from RNA transcripts. The first round of RT-PCR for the TCR CDR3 was performed with the HTBI primer set and the Qiagen OneStep RT-PCR kit. A second multiplex PCR round built the libraries, followed by size selection and purification. Libraries were sequenced paired-end with 100 bp reads on an Illumina HiSeq2000. The authors' analysis ran thus. SOAPnuke was used to process the raw data, removing reads that contained adapters or uncalled bases, had a mean Phred below 15, or lacked an exact match to the constant primer or identifier. High-quality paired reads were merged with COPE v1.2.5, and unique nucleotide sequences were defined as clonotypes. Clonotypes were aligned to IMGT TRBV, TRBD and TRBJ reference segments using MiTCR v1.1. Only V-J combinations with frequency above 0.0001, covering approximately 99% of repertoires, were analysed. The TCS score was defined as the ratio of F50 (clonal expansion) to E x V (chaos), calculated using BLOSUM62-based TCRdist between CDR3 peptides within each V-J. Welch's t-statistics and random forest reduced 514 V-J features to some 14, which were used in a naive Bayes classifier (R e1071). Clones were called with MiXCR by TCRdb after fastp trimmed the public reads at Q25, and only in-frame beta chains were retained. Rows are combined by CDR3 protein, so each entry shows the most common genes and DNA. TCRdb's processing, not the authors', yielded these V and J calls. A total of fewer than 850,000 distinct CDR3 sequences appear in this sample, around 16% of them only once. 15% to 17% of the sample rests with the top ten.

A patient counted as having stable Graves' hyperthyroidism if no progression to ophthalmopathy occurred over 18 months of follow-up. Hyperthyroidism patients were aged 18 to 65 years and newly diagnosed, with disease duration of less than 2 months. Exclusion was applied to patients with uncontrolled infections, other autoimmune diseases, pregnancy or lactation. Clinical symptoms, serum thyroxine and TRAb, thyroid ultrasound, and orbital computed tomography formed the basis for the diagnoses. PBMCs were separated from roughly 10 ml of fresh peripheral blood using Ficoll-Paque density gradient centrifugation. Total RNA was extracted using Trizol reagent, and RNA quality was assessed on an Agilent 2100 Bioanalyzer. As regards this clonotype: Its antigen target is currently unknown. A much larger clone lies a single base off, so this may be a read error. The conserved closing phenylalanine or tryptophan is absent in this CDR3, likely reflecting a read error.

The CDR3 spans 13 amino acids, including both terminal residues. The entry retains the CDR3 DNA only, 39 bases that are in frame from base 1. V is cut by 5 bases and J by 0 bases, and the space between the germline ends is 7 bases. CDR1 and CDR2, looked up from the germline V gene (reference sequence), are LNHDA and SQIVND. The clonotype comes from a man aged 45-60 years with Graves' hyperthyroidism. The sample consisted of blood. The sequence is built from TRBV19 and TRBJ1-1, with an unclear D gene assignment. The CDR3: CASSSQMNTEAFL. The bases are TGTGCCAGTAGTTCGCAGATGAACACTGAAGCTTTCTTG.